The subject of this entry is one T cell receptor beta chain. Its antigen specificity is not known. This entry is derived from a study of cytomegalovirus exposure and HLA in healthy donors (dated by TCRdb to the late 2010s). Describing the broader study: In an earlier analysis of 450 to 750 of the donors, 276 Gb of sequence data and roughly 100 million unique TCR beta sequences from 150 million to 200 million T cells were reported. An early release covering roughly 600 HLA-typed donors comprised about 310 gigabases of sequencing data and around 80 million unique TCR sequences. Of the 300 to 500 genotyped donors, 70% to 90% were placed in the genetic ancestry cluster associated with self-reported Caucasian donors. The aim of the study was to test whether cataloging public T cell receptors could identify signatures of past pathogen exposure. The T cell repertoires of 666 subjects were profiled by immunosequencing and related to cytomegalovirus serostatus. A separate validation cohort of roughly 120 different subjects was used in addition to the 666-subject first cohort. The study combined high-throughput TCR immunosequencing, statistical association of individual TCRs with disease status, and machine learning to predict cytomegalovirus infection status. A later analysis re-analyzed previously published TCR beta repertoires from roughly 690 donors and added high-resolution HLA genotyping to study TCR occurrence patterns. The later analysis used no new phenotypic data to find candidate immune exposures, relying instead on TCR beta sequences and their occurrence across donors. In an earlier analysis of around 540 of the donors, high-throughput TCR beta sequencing was used to judge whether each TCR beta V gene segment behaved as functional or pseudogenic. Donor age, sex, ethnicity and CMV serostatus were compiled together with the repertoire data. A later genetic analysis took genome-wide SNP genotypes for about 55% of the 666 donors and used that subset as a discovery cohort. Every repertoire in the discovery cohort had been generated on one and the same sequencing platform. HLA typing covered class I and class II loci at four-digit resolution. Typing coverage varied by locus: roughly 629-640 donors for A, B, C, DRB1 and DQB1; some 520 for DQA1; about 600 for DPA1; some 470 for DPB1. About five DR-DQ haplotypes were handled as single units for association and clustering, since linkage in the cohort was strong. Across under 500 genotyped donors of the cohort, an average of about 220,000 unique TCR beta nucleotide sequences per donor were sequenced, and roughly a sixth of those sequences were non-productive.

Library creation used the immunoSEQ multiplex PCR assay. A mixture of 60 forward primers for TCR Vbeta segments and 13 reverse primers for TCR Jbeta segments was used in the multiplex PCR. A multiplex PCR assay on genomic DNA amplified the CDR3 region of rearranged TCR beta genes. The Illumina HiSeq System was used to sequence the amplified TCR beta libraries as 87-base-pair reads. Turning to the authors' computational methods: Across the 600 to 700 repertoires, a later analysis counted 60 million to 90 million unique TCR beta chains, around 10 million of which were shared by at least two donors. A nearest-neighbor algorithm error-corrected the raw reads and collapsed the reads into unique sequences, merging closely related sequences to remove PCR and sequencing errors. Alignment of CDR3 sequences to IMGT reference sequences was used to assign V, D and J gene segments. For a sequence to be retained, a match of at least six nucleotides to both a V gene segment and a J gene segment was required. Rearrangements were called productive when the CDR3 lacked stop codons and stayed in frame with V and J; all others were non-productive. CDR3 was defined by IMGT convention, running from the second conserved V-encoded cysteine to the conserved J-encoded phenylalanine. Sequences without an unambiguous match to a single V gene segment were excluded from the earlier analysis of 587 of the donors. In an earlier analysis of several hundred of the donors, V segments were called functional above 56.7% productive rearrangements and were called segregating when the between-donor standard deviation exceeded 5%. A statistical classification framework was developed to diagnose cytomegalovirus status using the catalog of TCR beta chain sequences. V and J gene assignment, in a later analysis, came from comparing TCR nucleotide sequences with IMGT/GENE-DB human TR gene sequences. The TCRdist pipeline was used in a later analysis to assign CDR3 sequences and most-parsimonious VDJ recombination scenarios. A later analysis defined each TCR beta chain by its CDR3 amino acid sequence plus V-gene family, and excluded reads lacking a unique V-gene family. A later analysis removed 592 highly shared, low-generation-probability nucleotide sequences to deal with suspected cross-contamination and a sequencing artifact. For each public chain, a later analysis derived a clonal expansion index from normalized ranks of inferred template counts within each repertoire. Generation probabilities in a later analysis came from a VDJ recombination model fitted to out-of-frame rearrangements, and those results were checked against IGoR. In a later analysis, TCR-TCR, TCR-HLA and TCR-CMV co-occurrence was scored with hypergeometric tests, and a repertoire-size bias correction was applied to TCR pairs. To estimate false discovery rates, a later analysis permuted the HLA or CMV assignments 20 times. In a later analysis, co-occurring TCRs were grouped using DBSCAN, and TCRdist sequence similarity was added for clustering within HLA-allele-positive subsets. Repertoires with fewer than 30,000 or more than 120,000 public chains were left out of co-occurrence clustering, as were five repertoires with anomalous nucleotide sharing. The source is immuneACCESS, and TCRdb retained only in-frame sequences with V and J called. Part of the clones is not carried over; for the studies checked, unresolved V genes explain less than half of this, and the remainder is unexplained. Clone size and V and J calls were adopted from that table, with D and trimming inferred from the DNA. The table for this sample lists some 60,000 clones. 5% to 5.5% of the sample is taken by the ten largest.

The cohort comprised some 700 healthy bone marrow donors. At the time of sampling, every cohort member was nominally healthy, though immune exposures that went unrecorded were likely present. The donor tested CMV seropositive and was one of the 289 seropositive cohort members. Each donor provided a peripheral blood sample, and peripheral blood mononuclear cells were used for TCR beta sequencing. Genomic DNA was extracted from the blood cell samples with the Qiagen DNeasy Blood Extraction Kit. The study at large found these results: The authors suggested that the approach could potentially be generalized to other disease states and immunological phenotypes. In a later genetic analysis, fewer N-insertions in productive TCRs were reported among donors in an Asian-associated ancestry cluster than the roughly 700-donor mean. A cluster of highly shared sequence variants was judged likely to represent a technical artifact of the sequencing pipeline. Linkage disequilibrium might explain the correlated functional status among segregating V segments, but an unknown experimental factor could not be excluded. A further reported finding was that TCR beta sequences accurately predicted the HLA-A and HLA-B alleles for most subjects in the first cohort. In an earlier analysis of about 540 of the donors, most TCR beta V segments were observed in productive rearrangements about 87% or about 30% of the time, broadly matching IMGT annotations. In vitro tests confirmed that a few of the cytomegalovirus-associated TCR beta chains recognize cytomegalovirus antigens. While some public TCRs were present in many individuals, most TCR sequences turned up only very rarely across donors. For the cohort, immune exposure information was limited to CMV serostatus. Sequencing depth was assumed to be roughly uniform across donors in the presence/absence analyses, though that assumption may not hold. Only TCR beta chains were sequenced in this cohort, and the absence of alpha or paired-chain data limited detectable features. In a later analysis, TCR association rates were found to vary across HLA loci, with the most associated TCRs seen for DRB1 alleles and the fewest for HLA-C alleles. In a later analysis, most CMV-associated TCR beta chains were found to appear HLA-restricted, with HLA associations seemingly driven largely by CMV exposure. In a later analysis, HLA-associated TCR beta chains were found to be more clonally expanded and to have lower generation probabilities than equally common non-associated chains. Assigning TCR associations to individual alleles was difficult when HLA alleles, especially DR and DQ, strongly co-occurred. Because counts were too low, roughly 16 rarely observed V segments, including chromosome 9 orphons, were excluded from the earlier analysis of 587 of the donors. Because HLA typing was missing for some donors at each locus, association tests included only the typed subset. A total of 150 to 200 TCR beta chains were listed by the study as associated with cytomegalovirus. A later genetic analysis associated a missense DCLRE1C variant with V-gene and J-gene trimming of TCR beta chains, and an independent cohort replicated the association. Specific HLA alleles were associated with over 15,000 TCR beta sequences at a false discovery rate of 0.05 in a later analysis. Several of the top co-occurrence clusters appeared to be linked to parvovirus B19, influenza, CMV and Epstein-Barr virus, according to a later analysis. Cytomegalovirus status was reported to be diagnosed by the classifier with high specificity and sensitivity in both the original and validation cohorts.

Source material: PBMCs. The TCR comes from a man aged 25-45 years in good health and CMV-seropositive.

This receptor has the CDR3 CSVEDTGEPLETQYF. The nucleotide sequence is given as TGCAGCGTTGAAGACACAGGGGAACCCTTAGAGACCCAGTACTTC. The chain couples TRBV29-1 to TRBJ2-5; 7 middle bases align to TRBD1. The germline V gene yields SQVTM for CDR1 and ANQGSEA for CDR2. For this chain, trimming is 0 bases at the V end and 4 bases at the J end, and the number of junction bases without a gene match is 8. The CDR3 covers 15 residues, taking in both the cysteine and the phenylalanine. Only the CDR3 portion is preserved as DNA: 45 bases, with reading frame beginning at the first base.